This TCR beta chain is from a study of OX40 agonist ivuxolimab in advanced cancers. At the level of the study: An agonistic human IgG2 monoclonal antibody against OX40 (CD134) was given.

Measured with immunoSEQ multiplex PCR; TCRdb has only the in-frame clones, and not every one. The table has about 22,000 clones, 70% to 90% seen once. This CDR3 is 14 amino acids long. The germline V gene encodes CDR1 SGHRS and CDR2 YFSETQ. V was clipped by 2 bases and J by 3 bases, with 9 bases between them. V is TRBV5-1 and J is TRBJ2-1; TRBD2 might be the D (5 bases). The sequences come from CD4+ or CD8+ T cells sorted from blood, collected in a trial of the OX40 agonist ivuxolimab. This clonotype was sampled from an adult with an advanced solid tumor such as melanoma, head and neck, liver or kidney cancer. CDR3 residues: CASSFQRNYNEQFF. The CDR3 nucleotides are TGCGCCAGCAGCTTCCAGCGGAACTACAATGAGCAGTTCTTC.